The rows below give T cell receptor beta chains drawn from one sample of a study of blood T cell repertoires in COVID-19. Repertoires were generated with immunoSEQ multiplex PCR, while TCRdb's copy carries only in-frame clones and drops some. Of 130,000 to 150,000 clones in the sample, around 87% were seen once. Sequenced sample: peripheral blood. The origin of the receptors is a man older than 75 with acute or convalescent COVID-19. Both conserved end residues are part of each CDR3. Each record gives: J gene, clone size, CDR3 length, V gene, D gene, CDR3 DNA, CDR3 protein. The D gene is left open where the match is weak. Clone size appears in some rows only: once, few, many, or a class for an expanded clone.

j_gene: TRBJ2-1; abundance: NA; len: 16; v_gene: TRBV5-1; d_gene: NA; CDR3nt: TGCGCCAGCAGCTTGGGCCAGCGCGGTCGCTACAATGAGCAGTTCTTC; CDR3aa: CASSLGQRGRYNEQFF
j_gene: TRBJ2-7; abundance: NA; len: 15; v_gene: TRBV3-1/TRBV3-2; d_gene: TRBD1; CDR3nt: TGTGCCAGCAGCCAATATGGGACAGGGCACTACGAGCAGTACTTC; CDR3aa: CASSQYGTGHYEQYF
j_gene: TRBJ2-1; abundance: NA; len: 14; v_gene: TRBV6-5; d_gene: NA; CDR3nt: TGTGCCAGCAGTAGGACTGTCCCCGGCAATGAGCAGTTCTTC; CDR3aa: CASSRTVPGNEQFF
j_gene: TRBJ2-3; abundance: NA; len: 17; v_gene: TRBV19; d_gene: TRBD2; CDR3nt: TGTGCCAGTAGTATTCGAGGGGGACTAGCGGTTGAGGATACGCAGTATTTT; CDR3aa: CASSIRGGLAVEDTQYF
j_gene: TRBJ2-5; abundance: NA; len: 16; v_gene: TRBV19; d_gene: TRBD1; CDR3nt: TGTGCCAGTAGTAGACCCAGGGGGACAGGGAAAGAGACCCAGTACTTC; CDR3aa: CASSRPRGTGKETQYF
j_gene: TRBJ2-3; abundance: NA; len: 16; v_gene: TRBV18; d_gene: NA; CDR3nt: TGTGCCAGCTCGCGACAAGGGGTAGCGGTCACAGATACGCAGTATTTT; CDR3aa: CASSRQGVAVTDTQYF
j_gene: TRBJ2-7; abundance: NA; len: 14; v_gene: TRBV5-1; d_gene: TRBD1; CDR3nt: TGCGCCAGCAGCTTAGCAGGGGGCAGCTACGAGCAGTACTTC; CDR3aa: CASSLAGGSYEQYF
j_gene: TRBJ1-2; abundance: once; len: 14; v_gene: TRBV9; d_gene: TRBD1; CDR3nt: TGTGCCAGCAGCGGGACAGGGGTTGGCTATGGCTACACCTTC; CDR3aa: CASSGTGVGYGYTF
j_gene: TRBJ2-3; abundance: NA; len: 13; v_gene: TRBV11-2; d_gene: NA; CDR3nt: TGTGCCAGCAGCTTAGATAGGGGAAATACGCAGTATTTT; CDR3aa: CASSLDRGNTQYF
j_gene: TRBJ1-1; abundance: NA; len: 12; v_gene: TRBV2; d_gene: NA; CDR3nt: TGTGCCAGTGGGCGCATGAACACTGAAGCTTTCTTT; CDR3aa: CASGRMNTEAFF
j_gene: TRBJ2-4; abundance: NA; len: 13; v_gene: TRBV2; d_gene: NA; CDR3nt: TGTGCCAGCAGATCGACTAGTTGGGACATTCAGTACTTC; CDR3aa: CASRSTSWDIQYF
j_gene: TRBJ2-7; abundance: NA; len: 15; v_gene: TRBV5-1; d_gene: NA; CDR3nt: TGCGCCAGCAGCTTGGTCGCGCAGGGCTCCTACGAGCAGTACTTC; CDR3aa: CASSLVAQGSYEQYF
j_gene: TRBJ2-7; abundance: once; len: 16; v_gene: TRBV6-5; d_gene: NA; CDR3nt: TGTGCCAGCAGTTACTCGTTCGTTCAGGGCGGTTACGAGCAGTACTTC; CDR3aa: CASSYSFVQGGYEQYF
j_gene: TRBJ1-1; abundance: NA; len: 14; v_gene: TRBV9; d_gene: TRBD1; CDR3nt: TGTGCCAGCAGCACACGACAGGGAAACACTGAAGCTTTCTTT; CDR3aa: CASSTRQGNTEAFF
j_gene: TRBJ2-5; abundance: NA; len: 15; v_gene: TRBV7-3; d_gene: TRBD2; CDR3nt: TGTGCCAGCAGCCTTTCAGGACTAGCGGGAGAGACCCAGTACTTC; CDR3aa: CASSLSGLAGETQYF
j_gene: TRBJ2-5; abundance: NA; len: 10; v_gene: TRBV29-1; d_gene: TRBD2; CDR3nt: TGCAGCGTGGGAGGGGAGACCCAGTACTTC; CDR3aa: CSVGGETQYF
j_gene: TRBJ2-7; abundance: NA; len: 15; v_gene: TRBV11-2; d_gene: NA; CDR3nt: TGTGCCAGCACCACGATGACAGGTCGAGCCTACGAGCAGTACTTC; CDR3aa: CASTTMTGRAYEQYF
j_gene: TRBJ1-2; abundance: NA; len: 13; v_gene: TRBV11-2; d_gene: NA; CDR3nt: TGTGCCAGCAGCCCCAGGGGCCTCTATGGCTACACCTTC; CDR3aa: CASSPRGLYGYTF
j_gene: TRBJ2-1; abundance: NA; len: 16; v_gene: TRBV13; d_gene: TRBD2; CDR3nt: TGTGCCAGCAGGGTCTTCCGACTAGCGTCCTACAATGAGCAGTTCTTC; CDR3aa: CASRVFRLASYNEQFF
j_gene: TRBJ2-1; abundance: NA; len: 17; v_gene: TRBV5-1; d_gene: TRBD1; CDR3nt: TGCGCCAGCAGCTTGGGGTACGGGACAGGGCCTTACAATGAGCAGTTCTTC; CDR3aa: CASSLGYGTGPYNEQFF
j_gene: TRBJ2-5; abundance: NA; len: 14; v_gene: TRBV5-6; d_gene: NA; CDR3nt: TGTGCCAGCAGCCCACAAAGGAGGGAAGAGACCCAGTACTTC; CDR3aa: CASSPQRREETQYF
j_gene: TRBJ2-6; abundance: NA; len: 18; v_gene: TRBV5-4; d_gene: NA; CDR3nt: TGTGCCAGCAGCTTGGGGCAGCCTAGCGCGGGGGGGGCCAACGTCCTGACTTTC; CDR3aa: CASSLGQPSAGGANVLTF
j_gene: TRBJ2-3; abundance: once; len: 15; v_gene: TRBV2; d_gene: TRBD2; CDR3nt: TGTGCCAGCAGGTTAGCGGGAGCGGGGTATGAGAGGCAGTATTTT; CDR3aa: CASRLAGAGYERQYF
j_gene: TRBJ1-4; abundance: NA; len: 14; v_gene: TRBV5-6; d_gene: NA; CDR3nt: TGTGCCAGCAGCTTGACCGCTGCAGATGAAAAACTGTTTTTT; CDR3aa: CASSLTAADEKLFF
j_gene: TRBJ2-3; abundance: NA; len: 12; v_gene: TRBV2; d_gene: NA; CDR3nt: TGTGCCAGCAGCGGTGGTTTAGATACGCAGTATTTT; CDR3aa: CASSGGLDTQYF
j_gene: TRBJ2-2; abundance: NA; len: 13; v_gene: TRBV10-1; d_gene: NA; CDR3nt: TGCGCCAGCAGTCCGGGTCACACCGGGGAGCTGTTTTTT; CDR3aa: CASSPGHTGELFF
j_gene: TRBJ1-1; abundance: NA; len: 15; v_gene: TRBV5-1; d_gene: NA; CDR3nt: TGCGCCAGCAGGACAATTTCGGGGGAATCGGGTGAAGCTTTCTTT; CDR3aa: CASRTISGESGEAFF
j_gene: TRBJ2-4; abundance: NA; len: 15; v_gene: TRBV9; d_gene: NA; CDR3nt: TGTGCCAGCAGCGTAGATCCAGGGTCCAAAAACATTCAGTACTTC; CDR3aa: CASSVDPGSKNIQYF
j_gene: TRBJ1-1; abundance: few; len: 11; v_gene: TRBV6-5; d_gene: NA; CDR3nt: TGTGCCAGCAGAACGACAGAGCGAGCTTTCTTT; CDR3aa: CASRTTERAFF
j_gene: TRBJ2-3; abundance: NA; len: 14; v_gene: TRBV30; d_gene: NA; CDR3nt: TGTGCCTGGAGTAGGTTAACGGGGGAAGGTACGCAGTATTTT; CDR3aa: CAWSRLTGEGTQYF
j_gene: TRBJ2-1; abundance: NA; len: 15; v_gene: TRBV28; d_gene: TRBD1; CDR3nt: TGTGCCAGCAGTTTGTCGGGACAGGGGGGCGATGAGCAGTTCTTC; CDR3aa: CASSLSGQGGDEQFF
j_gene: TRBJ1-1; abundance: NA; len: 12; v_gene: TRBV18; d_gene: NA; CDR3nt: TGTGCCGGACTCGCGGGAGGTACTGAAGCTTTCTTT; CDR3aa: CAGLAGGTEAFF
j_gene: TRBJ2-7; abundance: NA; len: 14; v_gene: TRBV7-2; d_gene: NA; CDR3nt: TGTGCCAGCAGCTTCGACAGGTTTTCCTACGAGCAGTACTTC; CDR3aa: CASSFDRFSYEQYF
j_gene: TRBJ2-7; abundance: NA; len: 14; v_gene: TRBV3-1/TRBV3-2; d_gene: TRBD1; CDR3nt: TGTGCCAGCAGCCAAGGGGGTAGGGGGCTCGAGCAGTACTTC; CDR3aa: CASSQGGRGLEQYF
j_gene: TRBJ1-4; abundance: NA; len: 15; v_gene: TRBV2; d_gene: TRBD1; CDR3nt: TGTGCCAGCAGTGCCATCGGGACAGTTAATGAAAAACTGTTTTTT; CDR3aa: CASSAIGTVNEKLFF